A single sample is the source of the 9 T cell receptor beta chains below, sequenced in a study of cytomegalovirus exposure and HLA in healthy donors (dated 2017 in TCRdb). Libraries were prepared through the immunoSEQ multiplex PCR assay. The multiplex PCR relied on a mix of 60 forward primers for TCR Vbeta segments and 13 reverse primers for TCR Jbeta segments. In its TCRdb copy, this immuneACCESS table keeps in-frame sequences only and misses some clones. Where compared with another copy, unresolved V genes explain less than half of these, and the others have no known cause. Recorded for this sample are 150,000 or so clones; approximately 82% of them occurred a single time. Of the sample, 1.4% falls within the top ten clones. Sequencing was performed on PBMCs. These receptors originate from a man younger than 40 in good health and CMV-seropositive.

This clone has only a few counts. This rearrangement joins TRBV5-6 to TRBJ1-5; weak D call: TRBD1 (5 bases). Germline V gene lookup returns CDR1 SGHDT and CDR2 YYEEEE. The CDR3 is 13 residues long. The germline V and J ends were trimmed by 0 bases and 5 bases, with 6 bases remaining between them. This chain's CDR3 is CASSLGGDQPQHF. The DNA for the CDR3 is TGTGCCAGCAGCTTGGGGGGGGATCAGCCCCAGCATTTT.

V and J are TRBV27 and TRBJ2-7; 9 nucleotides match TRBD1. The CDR3 spans 15 residues. CDR1 is MNHEY, CDR2 SMNVEV, per germline (reference sequence). Losses at the gene ends were 7 bases for V and 0 bases for J; bases not matched to a gene: 7. The CDR3 loop reads CASKTGTGISYEQYF. The CDR3 coding sequence is TGTGCCAGCAAAACCGGGACAGGGATCTCCTACGAGCAGTACTTC.

The chain uses TRBV10-3 and TRBJ1-2, with a possible D match to TRBD1 (6 bases). The V gene lost 11 bases and the J gene lost 7 bases, with 14 bases spanning the gap. Looked up from germline, CDR1 is ENHRY and CDR2 is SYGVKD. CDR3 length equals 11 residues. CDR3 loop: CAATGGGGYTF. The CDR3 coding sequence is TGTGCCGCCACGGGAGGGGGTGGCTACACCTTC.

V usage is TRBV2 and J usage is TRBJ2-1, with D maybe TRBD1 (6 bases). The CDR3 is made up of 15 amino acids. Germline values: CDR1 SNHLY, CDR2 FYNNEI. V was cut by 6 bases and J by 0 bases, with 12 bases left in between. The CDR3 protein is CASRKQGSSYNEQFF. The CDR3 coding sequence is TGTGCCAGCAGGAAACAGGGAAGCTCCTACAATGAGCAGTTCTTC.

The chain joins TRBV6-5 to TRBJ2-7; D possibly corresponds to TRBD2 (6 bases). This CDR3 contains 14 residues. V shed 4 bases and J shed 4 bases, with 14 bases lying between them. Germline lookup yields CDR1 MNHEY and CDR2 SVGAGI. CDR3 protein: CASSSFGGKYEQYF. Here the CDR3 DNA reads TGTGCCAGCAGTTCTTTTGGGGGGAAGTACGAGCAGTACTTC.

The J gene is TRBJ2-3, the V gene TRBV28; no clear D. Trimming left V 4 bases short and J 0 bases short, with 5 bases between. CDR3 length: 13 residues. Per germline, CDR1 MDHEN and CDR2 SYDVKM. CDR3 region: CASSSGSTDTQYF. Written as DNA, the CDR3 is TGTGCCAGCAGTTCCGGGAGCACAGATACGCAGTATTTT.

This clone was recorded only once. V gene TRBV29-1 combines with J gene TRBJ2-1; D perhaps matches TRBD1 (5 bases). Trimming left V 4 bases short and J 9 bases short, with 16 bases between. The CDR3 is made up of 13 amino acids. Germline V gives CDR1 SQVTM, CDR2 ANQGSEA. The CDR3, as DNA: TGCAGCGTTGGGGCCTCCTCTACAGGTGAGCAGTTCTTC. Translating it yields CSVGASSTGEQFF.

This clone has just one count. The chain employs TRBV30 and TRBJ1-2; D is ambiguous. Germline CDR1 reads GTSNPN; CDR2 reads SVGIG (reference sequence). This CDR3 spans 13 amino acids. Trimming pared 4 bases from V and 1 base from J, leaving 10 bases between. CDR3 sequence: CAWTSGSNYGYTF. For the CDR3, the DNA is TGTGCCTGGACTTCGGGGAGTAACTATGGCTACACCTTC.

The chain combines TRBV18 with TRBJ2-5; 7 bases match TRBD1. TRBJ2-7 matches the DNA end more closely, so the J call is doubtful. CDR3 length equals 15 residues. The germline CDR1 and CDR2 sequences are KGHSH and LQKENI. CDR3: CASSPGTAASYEQYF. The DNA of the CDR3 is TGTGCCAGCTCACCGGGGACAGCGGCGTCCTACGAGCAGTACTTC.